This T cell receptor beta chain came from a study of regulatory T cells in long-lasting Graves disease. With iRepertoire HTBI primers and Arm-PCR of CDR3 regions, TCR beta libraries were built. TCRdb redid the calling of the multiplex PCR reads with MiXCR, one entry per CDR3 protein. Here the sample spans around 400,000 distinct CDR3 sequences, 21% being singletons. This clonotype has more than one count but fewer than ten. Time point in this sample: persistent/refractory GD, antithyroid drugs over 5 years with positive TRAb. PBMCs were the source of the RNA used for TCR sequencing. CDR1 and CDR2 from the germline V gene are SQVTM and ANQGSEA. CDR3 length: 14 residues. V was clipped by 7 bases and J by 1 base, with 16 bases between them.

The input for sequencing was peripheral blood mononuclear cells (PBMCs), taken when the disease was refractory, from a patient treated with antithyroid drugs. The chain employs TRBV29-1 and TRBJ2-5; TRBD1 might be the D (6 bases). The sequence came from a female donor with Graves disease. CDR3 nucleotide sequence: TGCAGCGCCCTTGCTAGGGACATCCAAGAGACCCAGTACTTC. Translated, it gives CSALARDIQETQYF. The complete variable domain, with remaining parts taken from reference TRBV29-1 and TRBJ2-5, reads SAVISQKPSRDICQRGTSLTIQCQVDSQVTMMFWYRQQPGQSLTLIATANQGSEATYESGFVIDKFPISRPNLTFSTLTVSNMSPEDSSIYLCSALARDIQETQYFGPGTRLLVL.